Listed here are 7 T cell receptor beta chains from one sample, sequenced in a study of cytomegalovirus exposure and HLA in healthy donors. PCR was performed using 60 Vbeta and 13 Jbeta primers. Profiled with immunoSEQ multiplex PCR; TCRdb holds only in-frame clones, not every one. This sample yields more than 140,000 clones, of which roughly 80% are seen a single time; about 3% belongs to the top ten. The sequenced sample was PBMCs. These receptors were collected from a middle-aged man in good health and CMV-seronegative.

This clone was counted a single time. The chain has TRBV7-2 and TRBJ1-5, with TRBD1 matching 7 bases. V lost 5 bases and J lost 0; bases outside the gene matches: 4. This CDR3 has 15 amino acids. The V gene's germline CDR1 is SGHTA and CDR2 FQGNSA. The CDR3 sequence: CASSPGGSSNQPQHF. The CDR3 coding sequence is TGTGCCAGCAGCCCAGGGGGTTCTAGCAATCAGCCCCAGCATTTT. The full variable domain, rest sourced from reference TRBV7-2 and TRBJ1-5, is GAGVSQSPSNKVTEKGKDVELRCDPISGHTALYWYRQSLGQGLEFLIYFQGNSAPDKSGLPSDRFSAERTGGSVSTLTIQRTQQEDSAVYLCASSPGGSSNQPQHFGDGTRLSIL.

The CDR3 bases are TGCGCCAGCAGTTGGGTGGGGCAGCCCGGGGAGCTGTTTTTT. This translates into CASSWVGQPGELFF. This chain joins TRBV5-1 and TRBJ2-2; the D gene is possibly TRBD1 (5 bases). Germline assignment: CDR1 SGHRS and CDR2 YFSETQ. This CDR3 spans 14 amino acids. The germline V and J ends were trimmed by 5 bases and 6 bases, with 14 bases remaining between them.

CDR3 residues: CASSGRGWGETQYF. CDR3 nucleotide sequence: TGTGCCAGTAGCGGGAGGGGATGGGGAGAGACCCAGTACTTC. The chain couples TRBV19 to TRBJ2-5, with 8 positions matching TRBD2. This CDR3 has 14 residues. Germline CDR1 reads LNHDA; CDR2 reads SQIVND (reference sequence). J was trimmed by 4 bases and V by 6 bases; bases with no gene match: 7.

This clone was seen a handful of times. This chain uses TRBV19 with TRBJ1-5; TRBD1 agrees at 7 bases. The CDR3 sequence is 14 residues long. The V gene's germline CDR1 is LNHDA and CDR2 SQIVND (reference sequence). Germline trimming cut 6 bases from V and 6 bases from J; bases unmatched to any gene: 8. The CDR3 sequence is CASRDTGVLQPQHF. The CDR3 DNA follows: TGTGCCAGTAGGGATACAGGGGTCCTTCAGCCCCAGCATTTT.

The chain has TRBV11-2 and TRBJ1-1, with D perhaps TRBD1 (5 bases). The V gene's germline CDR1 is SGHAT and CDR2 FQNNGV. Trimming pared 3 bases from V and 2 bases from J, leaving 19 bases between. The CDR3 is 17 amino acids. This CDR3 reads CASSFPLRVQGNTEAFF. DNA of the CDR3: TGTGCCAGCAGCTTCCCCCTTAGGGTTCAGGGAAACACTGAAGCTTTCTTT.

CDR3 DNA sequence: TGTGCCAGCAGCTTAGAGGCGGAGGGCGAGCAGTACTTC. This codes for CASSLEAEGEQYF. V usage is TRBV11-3 and J usage is TRBJ2-7; D might be TRBD2 (6 bases). CDR1 and CDR2 (germline): SGHNT, YENEEA. CDR3 length equals 13 residues. V lost 0 bases and J 6 bases, leaving 9 bases between the germline ends.

This clone was recorded a few times. This chain connects TRBV7-8 to TRBJ2-1; D may be TRBD2 (6 bases). Per the germline V gene, CDR1 is SGHVS and CDR2 is FQNEAQ. Trimming stripped 5 bases from V and 0 bases from J, with 17 bases between. The CDR3 consists of 17 residues. The chain's CDR3 is CASSPPLRLVSYNEQFF. CDR3 DNA: TGTGCCAGCAGCCCCCCATTACGACTAGTCTCCTACAATGAGCAGTTCTTC. The full variable domain, its missing parts supplied by reference TRBV7-8 and TRBJ2-1, is GAGVSQSPRYKVAKRGQDVALRCDPISGHVSLFWYQQALGQGPEFLTYFQNEAQLDKSGLPSDRFFAERPEGSVSTLKIQRTQQEDSAVYLCASSPPLRLVSYNEQFFGPGTRLTVL.